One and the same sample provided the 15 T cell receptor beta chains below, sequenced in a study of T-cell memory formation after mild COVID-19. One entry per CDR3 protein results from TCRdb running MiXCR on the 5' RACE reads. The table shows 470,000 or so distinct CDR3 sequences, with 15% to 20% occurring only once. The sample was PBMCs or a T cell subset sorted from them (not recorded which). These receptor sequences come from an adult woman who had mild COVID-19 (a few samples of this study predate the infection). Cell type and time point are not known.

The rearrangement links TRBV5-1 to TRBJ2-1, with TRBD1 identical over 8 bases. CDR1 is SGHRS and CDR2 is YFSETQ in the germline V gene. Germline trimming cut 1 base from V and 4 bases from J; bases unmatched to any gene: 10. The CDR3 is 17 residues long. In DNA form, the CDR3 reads TGCGCCAGCAGCTTGTTCGGGCAGGGGGCTAGGTACAATGAGCAGTTCTTC. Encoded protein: CASSLFGQGARYNEQFF.

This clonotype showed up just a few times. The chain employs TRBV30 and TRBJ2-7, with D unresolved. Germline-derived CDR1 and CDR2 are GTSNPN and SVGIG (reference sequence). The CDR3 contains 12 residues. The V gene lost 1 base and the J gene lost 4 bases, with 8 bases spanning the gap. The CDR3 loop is CAWSGSFYEQYF. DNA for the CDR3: TGTGCCTGGAGTGGGTCATTTTACGAGCAGTACTTC.

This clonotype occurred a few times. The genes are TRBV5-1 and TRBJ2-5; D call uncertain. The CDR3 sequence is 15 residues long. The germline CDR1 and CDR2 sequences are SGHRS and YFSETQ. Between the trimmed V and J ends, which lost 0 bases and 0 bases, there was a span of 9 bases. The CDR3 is CASSLGHSNQETQYF. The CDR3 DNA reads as TGCGCCAGCAGCTTGGGACACAGTAACCAAGAGACCCAGTACTTC. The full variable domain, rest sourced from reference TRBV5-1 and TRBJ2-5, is KAGVTQTPRYLIKTRGQQVTLSCSPISGHRSVSWYQQTPGQGLQFLFEYFSETQRNKGNFPGRFSGRQFSNSRSEMNVSTLELGDSALYLCASSLGHSNQETQYFGPGTRLLVL.

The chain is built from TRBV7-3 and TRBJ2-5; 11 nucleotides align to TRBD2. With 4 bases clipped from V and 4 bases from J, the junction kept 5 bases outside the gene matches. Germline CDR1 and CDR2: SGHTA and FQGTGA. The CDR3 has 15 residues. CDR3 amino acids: CASSYGTSGRETQYF. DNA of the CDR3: TGTGCCAGCAGCTACGGGACTAGCGGAAGAGAGACCCAGTACTTC. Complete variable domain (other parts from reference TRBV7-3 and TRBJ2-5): GAGVSQTPSNKVTEKGKYVELRCDPISGHTALYWYRQSLGQGPEFLIYFQGTGAADDSGLPNDRFFAVRPEGSVSTLKIQRTERGDSAVYLCASSYGTSGRETQYFGPGTRLLVL.

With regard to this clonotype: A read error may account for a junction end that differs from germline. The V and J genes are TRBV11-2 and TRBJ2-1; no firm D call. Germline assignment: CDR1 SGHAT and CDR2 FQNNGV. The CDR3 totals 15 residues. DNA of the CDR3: TGTGCCAGCAGCTATTTCAGCAACTCCCACAATGAGCAGTTCTTC. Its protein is CASSYFSNSHNEQFF.

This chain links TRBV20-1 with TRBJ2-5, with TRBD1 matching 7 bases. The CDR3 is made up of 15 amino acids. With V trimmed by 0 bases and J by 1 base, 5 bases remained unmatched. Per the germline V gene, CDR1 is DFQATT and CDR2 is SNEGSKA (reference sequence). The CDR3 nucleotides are TGCAGTGCTAGAGATGTAGACAGGGCCCAAGAGACCCAGTACTTC. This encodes CSARDVDRAQETQYF.

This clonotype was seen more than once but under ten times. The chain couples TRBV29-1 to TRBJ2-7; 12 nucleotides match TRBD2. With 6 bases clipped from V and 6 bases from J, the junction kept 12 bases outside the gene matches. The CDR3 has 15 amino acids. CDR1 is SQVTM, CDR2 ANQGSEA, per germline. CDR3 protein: CSVRGLAGIRGEQYF. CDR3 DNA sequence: TGCAGCGTCCGCGGACTAGCGGGGATCAGAGGCGAGCAGTACTTC.

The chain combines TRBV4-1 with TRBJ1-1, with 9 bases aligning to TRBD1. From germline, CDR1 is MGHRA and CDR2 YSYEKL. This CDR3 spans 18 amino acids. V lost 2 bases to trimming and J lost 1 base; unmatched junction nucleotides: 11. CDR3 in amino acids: CASSQINRGPKENTEAFF. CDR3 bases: TGCGCCAGCAGCCAAATAAACAGGGGGCCGAAAGAGAACACTGAAGCTTTCTTT.

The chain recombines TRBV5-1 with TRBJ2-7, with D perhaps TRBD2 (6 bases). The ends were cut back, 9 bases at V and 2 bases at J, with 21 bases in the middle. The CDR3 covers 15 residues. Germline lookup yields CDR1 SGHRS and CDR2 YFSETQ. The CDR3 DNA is TGCGCCATCCACAAAGAGCGGGCAGTGGCCTACGAGCAGTACTTC. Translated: CAIHKERAVAYEQYF.

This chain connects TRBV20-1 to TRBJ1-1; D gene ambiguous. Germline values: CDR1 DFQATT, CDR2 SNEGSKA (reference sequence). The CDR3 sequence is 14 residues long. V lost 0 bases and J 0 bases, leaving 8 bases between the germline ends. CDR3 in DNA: TGCAGTGCTAGAGAGGCGGGATTGAACACTGAAGCTTTCTTT. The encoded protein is CSAREAGLNTEAFF.

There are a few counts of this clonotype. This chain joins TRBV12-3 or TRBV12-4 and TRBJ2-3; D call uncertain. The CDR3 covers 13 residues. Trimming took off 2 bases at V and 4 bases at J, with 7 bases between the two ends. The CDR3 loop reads CASSLLNPDTQYF. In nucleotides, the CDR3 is TGTGCCAGCAGTTTATTGAACCCAGATACGCAGTATTTT.

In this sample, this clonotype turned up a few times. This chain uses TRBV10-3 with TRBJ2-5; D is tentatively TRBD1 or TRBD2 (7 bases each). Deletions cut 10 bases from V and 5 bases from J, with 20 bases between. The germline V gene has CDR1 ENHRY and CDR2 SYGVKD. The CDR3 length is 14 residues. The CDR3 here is CATGQDNGRETQYF. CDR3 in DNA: TGTGCCACCGGACAGGACAACGGGAGGGAGACCCAGTACTTC.

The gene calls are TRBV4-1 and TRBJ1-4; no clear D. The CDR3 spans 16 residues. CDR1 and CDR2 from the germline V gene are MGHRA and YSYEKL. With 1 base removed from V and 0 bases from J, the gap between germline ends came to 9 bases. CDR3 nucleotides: TGCGCCAGCAGCCAAGGCCTCATAACAACTAATGAAAAACTGTTTTTT. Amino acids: CASSQGLITTNEKLFF.

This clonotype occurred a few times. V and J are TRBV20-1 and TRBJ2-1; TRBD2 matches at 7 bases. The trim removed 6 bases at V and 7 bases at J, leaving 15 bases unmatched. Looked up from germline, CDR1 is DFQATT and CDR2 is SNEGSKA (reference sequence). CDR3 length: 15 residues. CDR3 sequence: CSATAEGGLKNEQFF. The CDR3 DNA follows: TGCAGTGCCACGGCTGAGGGAGGGTTAAAGAATGAGCAGTTCTTC.

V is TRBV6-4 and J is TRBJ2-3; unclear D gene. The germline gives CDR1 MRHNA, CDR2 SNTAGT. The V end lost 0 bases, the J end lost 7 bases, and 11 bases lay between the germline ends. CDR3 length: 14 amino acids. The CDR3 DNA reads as TGTGCCAGCAGTGACTCTGGGGAACAACATACGCAGTATTTT. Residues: CASSDSGEQHTQYF.